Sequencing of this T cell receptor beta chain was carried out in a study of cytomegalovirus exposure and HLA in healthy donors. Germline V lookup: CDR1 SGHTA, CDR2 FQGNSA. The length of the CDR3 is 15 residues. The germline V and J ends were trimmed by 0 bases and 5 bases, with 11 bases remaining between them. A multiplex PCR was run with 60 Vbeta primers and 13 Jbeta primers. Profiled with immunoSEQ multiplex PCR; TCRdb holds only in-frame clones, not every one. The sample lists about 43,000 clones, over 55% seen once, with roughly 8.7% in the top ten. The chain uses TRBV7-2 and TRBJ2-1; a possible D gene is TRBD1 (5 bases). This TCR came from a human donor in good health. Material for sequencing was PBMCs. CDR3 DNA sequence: TGTGCCAGCAGCTTAGCCCGAACAGGTAACAATGAGCAGTTCTTC. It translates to CASSLARTGNNEQFF.